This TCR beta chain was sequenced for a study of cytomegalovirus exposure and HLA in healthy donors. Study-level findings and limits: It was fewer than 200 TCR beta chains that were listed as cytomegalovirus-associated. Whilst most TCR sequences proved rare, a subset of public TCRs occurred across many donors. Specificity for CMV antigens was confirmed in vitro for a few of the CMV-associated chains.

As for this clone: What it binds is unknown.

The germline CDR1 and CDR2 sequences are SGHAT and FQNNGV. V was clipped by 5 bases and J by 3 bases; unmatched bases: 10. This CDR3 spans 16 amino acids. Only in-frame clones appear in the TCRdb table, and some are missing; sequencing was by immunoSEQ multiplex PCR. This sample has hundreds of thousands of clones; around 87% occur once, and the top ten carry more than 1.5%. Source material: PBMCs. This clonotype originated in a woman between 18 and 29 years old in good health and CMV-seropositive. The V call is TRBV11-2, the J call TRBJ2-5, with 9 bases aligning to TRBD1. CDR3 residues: CASSLDRGLLKETQYF. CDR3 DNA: TGTGCCAGCAGCCTGGACAGGGGCTTATTAAAAGAGACCCAGTACTTC.